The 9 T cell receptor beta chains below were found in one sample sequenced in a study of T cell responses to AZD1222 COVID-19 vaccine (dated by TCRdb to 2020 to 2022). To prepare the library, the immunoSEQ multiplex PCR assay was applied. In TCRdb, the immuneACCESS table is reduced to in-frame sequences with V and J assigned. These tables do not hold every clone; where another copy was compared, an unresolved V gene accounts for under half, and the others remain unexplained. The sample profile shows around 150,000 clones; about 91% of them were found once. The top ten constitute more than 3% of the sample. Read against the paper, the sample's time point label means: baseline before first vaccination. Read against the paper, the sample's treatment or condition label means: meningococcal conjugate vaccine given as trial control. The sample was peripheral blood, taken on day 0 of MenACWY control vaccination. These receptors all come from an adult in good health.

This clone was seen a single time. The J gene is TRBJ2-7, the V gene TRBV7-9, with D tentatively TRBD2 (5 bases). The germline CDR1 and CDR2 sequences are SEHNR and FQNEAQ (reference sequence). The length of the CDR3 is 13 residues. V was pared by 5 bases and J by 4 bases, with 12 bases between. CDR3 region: CASSPSLAYEQYF. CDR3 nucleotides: TGTGCCAGCAGCCCTTCTCTAGCTTACGAGCAGTACTTC. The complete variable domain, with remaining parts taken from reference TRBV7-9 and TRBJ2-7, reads DTGVSQNPRHKITKRGQNVTFRCDPISEHNRLYWYRQTLGQGPEFLTYFQNEAQLEKSRLLSDRFSAERPKGSFSTLEIQRTEQGDSAMYLCASSPSLAYEQYFGPGTRLTVT.

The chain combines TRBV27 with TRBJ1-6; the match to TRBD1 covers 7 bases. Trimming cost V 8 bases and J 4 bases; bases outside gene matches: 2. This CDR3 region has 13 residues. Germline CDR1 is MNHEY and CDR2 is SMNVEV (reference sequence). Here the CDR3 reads CASLGQYNSPLHF. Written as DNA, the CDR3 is TGTGCCAGCCTGGGACAGTATAATTCACCCCTCCACTTT.

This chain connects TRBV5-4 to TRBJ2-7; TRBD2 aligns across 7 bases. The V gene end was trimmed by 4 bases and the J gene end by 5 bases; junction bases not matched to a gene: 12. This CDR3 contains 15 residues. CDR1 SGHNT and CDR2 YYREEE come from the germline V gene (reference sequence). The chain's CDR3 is CASSQTGGRRDEQYF. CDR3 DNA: TGTGCCAGCAGCCAGACCGGGGGGAGAAGGGACGAGCAGTACTTC.

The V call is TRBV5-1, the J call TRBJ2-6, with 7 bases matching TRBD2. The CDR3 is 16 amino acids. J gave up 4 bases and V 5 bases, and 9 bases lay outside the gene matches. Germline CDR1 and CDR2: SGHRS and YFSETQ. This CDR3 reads CASRHPGGPGANVLTF. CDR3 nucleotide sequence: TGCGCCAGCAGGCACCCGGGGGGTCCCGGGGCCAACGTCCTGACTTTC.

As DNA, the CDR3 is TGCGCCAGCAGCTTGGGACAGACCTCCTACAATGAGCAGTTCTTC. Translated: CASSLGQTSYNEQFF. This chain joins TRBV5-1 and TRBJ2-1; D is possibly TRBD1 (5 bases). The ends were cut back, 0 bases at V and 0 bases at J, with 7 bases in the middle. Germline values: CDR1 SGHRS, CDR2 YFSETQ. The CDR3 covers 15 residues.

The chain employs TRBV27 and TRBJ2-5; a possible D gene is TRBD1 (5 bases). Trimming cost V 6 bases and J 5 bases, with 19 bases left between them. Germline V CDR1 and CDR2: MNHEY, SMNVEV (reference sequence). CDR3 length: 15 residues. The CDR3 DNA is TGTGCCAGCAGCACCCGGGCAGGGCTGCCCGAGACCCAGTACTTC. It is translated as CASSTRAGLPETQYF.

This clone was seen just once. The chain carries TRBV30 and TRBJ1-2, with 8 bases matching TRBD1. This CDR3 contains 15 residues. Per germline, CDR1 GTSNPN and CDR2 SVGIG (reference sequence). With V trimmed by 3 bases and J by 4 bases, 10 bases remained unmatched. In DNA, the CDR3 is TGTGCCTGGAGAGCCACGCAGGGGGCGAGCTATGGCTACACCTTC. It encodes CAWRATQGASYGYTF. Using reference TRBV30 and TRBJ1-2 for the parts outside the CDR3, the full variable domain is SQTIHQWPATLVQPVGSPLSLECTVEGTSNPNLYWYRQAAGRGLQLLFYSVGIGQISSEVPQNLSASRPQDRQFILSSKKLLLSDSGFYLCAWRATQGASYGYTFGSGTRLTVV.

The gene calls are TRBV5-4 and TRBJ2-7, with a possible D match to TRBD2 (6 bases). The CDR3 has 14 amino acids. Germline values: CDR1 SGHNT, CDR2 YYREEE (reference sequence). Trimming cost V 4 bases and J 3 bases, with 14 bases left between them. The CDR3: CASSAGTDGYEQYF. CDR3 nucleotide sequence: TGTGCCAGCAGCGCAGGGACTGATGGCTACGAGCAGTACTTC.

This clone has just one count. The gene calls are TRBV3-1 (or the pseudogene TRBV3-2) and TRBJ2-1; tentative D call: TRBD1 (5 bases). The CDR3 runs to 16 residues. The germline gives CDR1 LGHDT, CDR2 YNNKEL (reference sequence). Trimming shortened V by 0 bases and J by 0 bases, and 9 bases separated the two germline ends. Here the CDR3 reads CASSQELDNSYNEQFF. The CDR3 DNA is TGTGCCAGCAGCCAAGAACTGGACAACTCCTACAATGAGCAGTTCTTC.